The entry that follows covers one T cell receptor beta chain sequence. As yet, its antigen is unknown. A junction end diverges from the germline sequence, so it may reflect a read error. Germline V CDR1 and CDR2: MNHEY, SMNVEV (reference sequence). The CDR3 sequence is 14 residues long. Building the TCR beta libraries relied on iRepertoire HTBI primers, and CDR3 regions underwent Arm-PCR. TCRdb re-called the multiplex PCR reads with MiXCR, one entry per CDR3 protein. The repertoire holds more than 450,000 distinct CDR3 sequences, with 15% to 20% as singletons. This entry is derived from a study of regulatory T cells in long-lasting Graves disease. Looking at the study overall: Antithyroid drugs had been taken by newly diagnosed Graves' patients for under 3 months.

The time point is: newly diagnosed GD, antithyroid drugs for less than 3 months. PBMCs provided the RNA from which the TCR library was made. Doctors identified Graves' disease using the American Thyroid Association guidelines. EDTA tubes received about 10 milliliters of collected peripheral blood. The study's findings and limits: New patients shared roughly 960 public clonotypes, and persistent patients shared more, with 2,741.

In addition, the sample was reused for a study of T cells in Graves' hyperthyroidism and ophthalmopathy.

This chain joins TRBV27 and TRBJ2-1; D possibly corresponds to TRBD2 (5 bases). This sequence was found in a man aged 40-55 years with Graves disease. The sample here was peripheral blood mononuclear cells (PBMCs), taken at new diagnosis, from a patient treated with antithyroid drugs. The CDR3, as DNA: TGTGCCAGCAACGGGGTCGGCCTTTACAATAAGCAGTTCTTC. It specifies CASNGVGLYNKQFF.